A selection of T cell receptor beta chains follows, all from one sample in a study of CD8 T cells in Susac syndrome. Via MiXCR, TCRdb re-called the immunoSEQ multiplex PCR reads, giving one row per CDR3 protein. The sample records about 150,000 distinct CDR3 sequences, approximately 95% being singletons. The sample comprised CD4+ T cells from PBMCs. All receptors derive from a human donor with Susac syndrome. Both conserved end residues are part of each CDR3. Each record gives: J gene, V gene, clone size, D gene, CDR3 DNA, CDR3 protein. D genes are given only for firm matches. Clone size is given for some rows only: seen once, a few or many times, or a class if the clone is expanded.

TRBJ2-3 TRBV29-1 . TRBD1 TGCAGCGTTGAAGATCGGACAGGGAGACTGAATACGCAGTATTTT CSVEDRTGRLNTQYF
TRBJ2-7 TRBV20-1 . . TGCAGTGCAGCGACGGCCTCCGAGCAGTACTTC CSAATASEQYF
TRBJ2-5 TRBV28 . TRBD2 TGTGCCAGCAGCCCAGCTCGAGCGGGGGGGGACGAGTACTTC CASSPARAGGDEYF
TRBJ1-1 TRBV29-1 . . TGCAGCGTTCGACAGGACGTTGGCTTGAACACTGAAGCTTTCTTT CSVRQDVGLNTEAFF
TRBJ2-5 TRBV28 once . TGTGCCAGCAGAGAGAGGACCCCCCCAGAGACCCAGTACTTC CASRERTPPETQYF
TRBJ2-3 TRBV6-6 . . TGTGCCACCAGTAGTGCCACAGATACGCAGTATTTT CATSSATDTQYF
TRBJ1-6 TRBV12-3/TRBV12-4 once . TGTGCCAGCAGTTCGGGAAGCTCCTATAATTCACCCCTCCACTTT CASSSGSSYNSPLHF
TRBJ2-1 TRBV2 . TRBD1 TGTGCCAGCAGCTTGACAGGGGGTCATGAGCAGTTCTTC CASSLTGGHEQFF
TRBJ1-2 TRBV4-3 . . TGCGCCAGCAGCCAAGGAGGAACAGGGAATGCCTACACCTTC CASSQGGTGNAYTF
TRBJ2-7 TRBV14 . TRBD2 TGTGCCAGCAGCCAAGATGTTGGACTAGCGGGACTAGGCGAGCAGTACTTC CASSQDVGLAGLGEQYF
TRBJ1-3 TRBV5-6 . . TGTGCCAGCAGCCGCCGGGAGCTCCGGGCCGGAAACACCATATATTTT CASSRRELRAGNTIYF
TRBJ1-1 TRBV5-1 . TRBD1 TGCGCCAGCAGCTTGGGGACAGGGGCTGAAGCTTTCTTT CASSLGTGAEAFF
TRBJ1-4 TRBV7-2 . . TGTGCCAGCAGCTCCGCTGCAACTAATGAAAAACTGTTTTTT CASSSAATNEKLFF
TRBJ1-1 TRBV30 once . TGTGCCTGGGCTACCGGCGGTGGGGGAGCTTTCTTT CAWATGGGGAFF
TRBJ1-1 TRBV6-2/TRBV6-3 . . TGTGCCAGCAGTTACTCGATTTCCACTGAAGCTTTCTTT CASSYSISTEAFF
TRBJ2-7 TRBV11-2 . TRBD1 TGTGCCAGCAGCTTACGGACAGGGGGCTCCTACGAGCAGTACTTC CASSLRTGGSYEQYF
TRBJ2-5 TRBV29-1 . . TGCAGCCTTGTCACTACAGGGAAACAAGAGACCCAGTACTTC CSLVTTGKQETQYF
TRBJ2-5 TRBV9 . TRBD2 TGTGCCAGCAGCGTAGACCCGGGACTACAAGAGACCCAGTACTTC CASSVDPGLQETQYF
TRBJ2-7 TRBV29-1 once . TGCAGCGTTGGATCCCCCTACGAGCAGTACTTC CSVGSPYEQYF
TRBJ1-1 TRBV20-1 . TRBD1 TGCAGTGCCGACGGACAGGGCACTGAAGCTTTCTTT CSADGQGTEAFF